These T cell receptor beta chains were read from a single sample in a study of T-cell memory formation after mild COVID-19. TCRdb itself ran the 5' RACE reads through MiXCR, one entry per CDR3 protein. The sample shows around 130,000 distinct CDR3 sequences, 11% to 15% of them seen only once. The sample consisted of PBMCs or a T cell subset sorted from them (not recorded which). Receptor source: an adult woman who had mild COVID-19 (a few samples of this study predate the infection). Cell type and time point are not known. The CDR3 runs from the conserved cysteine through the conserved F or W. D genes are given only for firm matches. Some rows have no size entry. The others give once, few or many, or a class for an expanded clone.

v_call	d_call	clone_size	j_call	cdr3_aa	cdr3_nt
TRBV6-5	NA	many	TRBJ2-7	CASSQGRGSGNEQYF	TGTGCCAGCAGTCAAGGCAGAGGGTCGGGGAACGAGCAGTACTTC
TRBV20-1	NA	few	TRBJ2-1	CSARGQAGTYYNEQFF	TGCAGTGCTAGAGGACAGGCAGGGACTTATTACAATGAGCAGTTCTTC
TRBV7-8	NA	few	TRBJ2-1	CASSLAPVTSNEQFF	TGTGCCAGCAGCTTAGCCCCCGTAACTAGCAATGAGCAGTTCTTC
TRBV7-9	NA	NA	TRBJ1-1	CASSLALSGPTEAFF	TGTGCCAGCAGCTTAGCGCTCTCGGGTCCCACTGAGGCTTTCTTT
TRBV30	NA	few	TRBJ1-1	CAWSPVNTEAFF	TGTGCCTGGAGTCCAGTGAACACTGAAGCTTTCTTT
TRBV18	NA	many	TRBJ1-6	CASSPALQGNSYNSPLHF	TGTGCCAGCTCACCGGCACTCCAGGGAAACTCCTATAATTCACCCCTCCACTTT
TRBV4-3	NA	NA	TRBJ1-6	CASSQDLSRGVYNSPLHF	TGCGCCAGCAGCCAAGATTTGTCCCGGGGGGTCTATAATTCACCCCTCCACTTT
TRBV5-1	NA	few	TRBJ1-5	CASSLEVDQPQHF	TGCGCCAGCAGCTTGGAGGTTGATCAGCCCCAGCATTTT
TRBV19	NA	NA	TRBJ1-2	CASSIPIPGTYGYTF	TGTGCCAGTAGTATCCCCATCCCTGGGACCTATGGCTACACCTTC
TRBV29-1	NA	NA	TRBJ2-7	CSVVSSASSTYEQYF	TGCAGCGTTGTTTCGTCGGCTAGCAGTACCTACGAGCAGTACTTC
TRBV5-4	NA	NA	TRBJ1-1	CASSYWGRNTEAFF	TGTGCCAGCAGCTACTGGGGGAGGAACACTGAAGCTTTCTTT
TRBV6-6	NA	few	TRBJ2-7	CASSYGGGSYEQYF	TGTGCCAGCAGTTATGGTGGCGGCTCCTACGAGCAGTACTTC
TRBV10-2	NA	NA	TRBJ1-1	CASSVVPGDEAFF	TGCGCCAGCAGTGTTGTCCCTGGCGATGAAGCTTTCTTT
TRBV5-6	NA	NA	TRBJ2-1	CASSLPATVSYNEQFF	TGTGCCAGCAGCCTGCCGGCCACGGTCTCCTACAATGAGCAGTTCTTC
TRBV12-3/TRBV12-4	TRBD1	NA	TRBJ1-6	CDSSTRQGNSPLHF	TGTGACAGCAGTACCCGACAGGGAAATTCACCCCTCCACTTT
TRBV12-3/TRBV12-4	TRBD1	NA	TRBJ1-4	CASSPRDRANEKLFF	TGTGCCAGCAGCCCCCGGGACAGAGCTAATGAAAAACTGTTTTTT
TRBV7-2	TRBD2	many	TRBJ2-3	CASSSLAASTDTQYF	TGTGCCAGCAGCTCCCTAGCGGCTAGCACAGATACGCAGTATTTT
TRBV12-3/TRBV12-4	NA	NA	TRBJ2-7	CASSTGLPSSYEQYF	TGTGCCAGCAGCACGGGACTCCCGAGCTCCTACGAGCAGTACTTC
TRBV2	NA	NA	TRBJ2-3	CASSEALRDSTDTQYF	TGTGCCAGCAGTGAAGCGCTGAGGGACAGCACAGATACGCAGTATTTT
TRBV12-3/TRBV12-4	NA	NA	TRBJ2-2	CASRSSGENTGELFF	TGTGCCAGCAGATCCTCTGGCGAGAACACCGGGGAGCTGTTTTTT
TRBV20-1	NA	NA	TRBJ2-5	CSASYRKGLETQYF	TGCAGTGCTAGTTACCGTAAGGGGTTAGAGACCCAGTACTTC
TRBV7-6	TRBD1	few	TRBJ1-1	CASSLTGGSNTEAFF	TGTGCCAGCAGCCTAACAGGGGGCTCGAACACTGAAGCTTTCTTT
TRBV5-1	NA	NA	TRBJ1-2	CASSLASGGAIYGYTF	TGCGCCAGCAGCTTGGCCTCTGGGGGGGCCATCTATGGCTACACCTTC
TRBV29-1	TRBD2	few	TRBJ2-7	CSVEWLAGGQYF	TGCAGCGTTGAATGGCTAGCGGGAGGGCAGTACTTC
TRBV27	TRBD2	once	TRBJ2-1	CASSLRGGEQFF	TGTGCCAGCAGTTTGCGGGGAGGGGAGCAGTTCTTC
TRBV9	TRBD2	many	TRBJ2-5	CASSVEASGGETQYF	TGTGCCAGCAGCGTAGAAGCCTCGGGGGGGGAGACCCAGTACTTC
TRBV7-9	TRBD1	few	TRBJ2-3	CAGEGQGRPDTQYF	TGTGCCGGCGAGGGACAGGGGAGGCCAGATACGCAGTATTTT
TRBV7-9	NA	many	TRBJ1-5	CASSSQSNQPQHF	TGTGCCAGCAGCTCCCAAAGCAATCAGCCCCAGCATTTT
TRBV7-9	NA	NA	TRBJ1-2	CASSPRDGLYGYTF	TGTGCCAGCAGTCCTCGGGACGGACTCTATGGCTACACCTTC
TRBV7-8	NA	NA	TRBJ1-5	CASSPGGVWPQHF	TGTGCCAGCAGCCCCGGGGGGGTATGGCCCCAGCATTTT
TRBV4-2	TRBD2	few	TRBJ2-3	CASSQALSGGTDTQYF	TGTGCCAGCAGCCAAGCTTTAAGCGGGGGCACAGATACGCAGTATTTT
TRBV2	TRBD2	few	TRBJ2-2	CASRETSGSSTGELFF	TGTGCCAGCAGGGAGACTAGCGGGAGTTCCACCGGGGAGCTGTTTTTT
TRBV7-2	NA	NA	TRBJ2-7	CASSSRTTSYEQYF	TGTGCCAGCAGCTCCCGGACGACTTCCTACGAGCAGTACTTC
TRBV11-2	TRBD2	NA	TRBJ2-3	CASSFVTSGAYTDTQYF	TGTGCCAGCAGCTTTGTCACTAGCGGGGCTTACACAGATACGCAGTATTTT
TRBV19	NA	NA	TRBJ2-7	CASSIIAETYEQYF	TGTGCCAGTAGTATAATTGCAGAGACCTACGAGCAGTACTTC
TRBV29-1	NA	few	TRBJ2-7	CSVSADPYEQYF	TGCAGCGTTTCCGCGGACCCCTACGAGCAGTACTTC
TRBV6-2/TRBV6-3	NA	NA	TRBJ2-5	CASSSGYQRETQYF	TGTGCCAGCAGTTCGGGGTATCAGAGGGAGACCCAGTACTTC
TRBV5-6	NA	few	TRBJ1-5	CASSFGEAGNQPQHF	TGTGCCAGCAGCTTCGGTGAAGCTGGGAATCAGCCCCAGCATTTT
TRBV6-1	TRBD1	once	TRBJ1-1	CASSDAPGQGDTEAFF	TGTGCCAGCAGTGATGCACCGGGACAGGGGGACACTGAAGCTTTCTTT
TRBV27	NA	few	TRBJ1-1	CASSFPVGGTAFF	TGTGCCAGCAGTTTCCCAGTCGGGGGAACGGCTTTCTTT
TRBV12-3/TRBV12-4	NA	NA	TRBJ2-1	CASSPNHNEQFF	TGTGCCAGCAGTCCGAACCACAATGAGCAGTTCTTC
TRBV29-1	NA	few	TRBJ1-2	CSVSGAGYGYTF	TGCAGCGTGTCCGGGGCAGGGTATGGCTACACCTTC
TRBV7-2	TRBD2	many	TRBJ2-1	CASRGGGLHEQFF	TGTGCCAGCAGAGGCGGGGGGCTCCATGAGCAGTTCTTC
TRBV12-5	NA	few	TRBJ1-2	CASGTGVANYGYTF	TGTGCTAGTGGTACAGGAGTAGCTAACTATGGCTACACCTTC
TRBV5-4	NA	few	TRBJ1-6	CASTTGGLSSYNSPLHF	TGTGCCAGCACCACTGGGGGGCTGAGCTCCTATAATTCACCCCTCCACTTT
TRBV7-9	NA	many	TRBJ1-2	CASTTTRPRTLLNYGYTF	TGTGCCAGCACTACCACCAGGCCCAGGACCCTATTAAACTATGGCTACACCTTC
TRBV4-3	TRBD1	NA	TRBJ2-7	CASSQEDRGSLAREQYF	TGCGCCAGCAGCCAAGAGGACAGGGGGTCGCTTGCGCGGGAGCAGTACTTC
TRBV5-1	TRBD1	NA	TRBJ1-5	CAKRTGGSNQPQHF	TGCGCCAAAAGGACAGGCGGGTCCAATCAGCCCCAGCATTTT
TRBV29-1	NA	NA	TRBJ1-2	CSVTYPTVKNYGYTF	TGCAGCGTAACGTACCCGACAGTGAAGAACTATGGCTACACCTTC
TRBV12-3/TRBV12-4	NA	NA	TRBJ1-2	CASLQTGFSYTF	TGTGCCAGCCTCCAGACAGGTTTTAGCTACACCTTC
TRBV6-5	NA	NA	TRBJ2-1	CASSYDPYNEQFF	TGTGCCAGCAGTTACGACCCTTACAATGAGCAGTTCTTC
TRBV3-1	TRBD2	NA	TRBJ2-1	CASSQRREGLAGVKEQFF	TGTGCCAGCAGCCAACGAAGGGAGGGACTAGCGGGAGTTAAAGAGCAGTTCTTC
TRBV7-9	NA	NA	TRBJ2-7	CASSSRTAYEQYF	TGTGCCAGCAGCTCCAGGACAGCCTACGAGCAGTACTTC
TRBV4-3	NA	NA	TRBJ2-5	CASSQAGLQETQYF	TGCGCCAGCAGCCAAGCAGGGCTCCAAGAGACCCAGTACTTC
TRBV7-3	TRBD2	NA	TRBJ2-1	CASSLLGGGANEQLF	TGTGCCAGCAGCTTACTCGGCGGGGGGGCGAATGAGCAGTTATTC
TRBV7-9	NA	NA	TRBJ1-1	CASSSHPAWNTEAFF	TGTGCCAGCAGCTCCCACCCCGCATGGAACACTGAAGCTTTCTTT
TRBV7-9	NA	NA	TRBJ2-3	CASSLAETARDTQYF	TGTGCCAGCAGCTTAGCAGAGACAGCTAGAGATACGCAGTATTTT
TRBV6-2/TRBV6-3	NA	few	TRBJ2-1	CASSYSISDFAYNEQFF	TGTGCCAGCAGTTACTCGATTTCGGATTTCGCCTACAATGAGCAGTTCTTC
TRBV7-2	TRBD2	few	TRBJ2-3	CASSSQTSGREPDTQYF	TGTGCCAGCAGCTCGCAGACTAGCGGGAGGGAGCCAGATACGCAGTATTTT